What follows are 14 T cell receptor beta chains derived from one specimen sequenced in a study of regulatory T cells in long-lasting Graves disease. Libraries of TCR beta came from iRepertoire HTBI primers plus Arm-PCR of CDR3 regions. TCRdb redid the calling of the multiplex PCR reads with MiXCR, one entry per CDR3 protein. The sample carries around 450,000 distinct CDR3 sequences, 20% to 25% recorded once. Time point in this sample: persistent/refractory GD, antithyroid drugs over 5 years with positive TRAb. Researchers made the TCR library from RNA that was extracted from PBMCs. The sample here was peripheral blood mononuclear cells (PBMCs), taken when the disease was refractory, from a patient treated with antithyroid drugs. These receptors came from a female donor with Graves disease.

This clonotype occurred a few times. The chain carries TRBV5-1 and TRBJ2-6; 14 nucleotides match TRBD2. J gave up 2 bases and V 4 bases, and 2 bases lay outside the gene matches. This CDR3 region has 17 residues. Per germline, CDR1 SGHRS and CDR2 YFSETQ. CDR3 region: CASSPGLAGAGANVLTF. The CDR3 DNA reads TGCGCCAGCAGCCCGGGACTAGCGGGGGCTGGGGCCAACGTCCTGACTTTC.

This clonotype showed up just a few times. The CDR3 spells CASSIRSGSRRGEQFF. The CDR3 DNA is TGTGCCAGTAGTATAAGGTCAGGGTCCCGGAGAGGTGAGCAGTTCTTC. This chain uses TRBV19 with TRBJ2-1; D possibly corresponds to TRBD1 (5 bases). CDR1 and CDR2 from the germline V gene are LNHDA and SQIVND (reference sequence). V lost 2 bases to trimming and J lost 9 bases, with 20 bases between them. CDR3 size: 16 residues.

This rearrangement joins TRBV29-1 to TRBJ1-2; D gene unclear. The germline CDR1 and CDR2 sequences are SQVTM and ANQGSEA. The CDR3 length is 13 residues. The ends were cut back, 1 base at V and 8 bases at J, with 14 bases in the middle. The CDR3 spells CSVEGGPSGGYTF. CDR3 coding DNA: TGCAGCGTTGAAGGGGGTCCCTCGGGCGGCTACACCTTC.

This clonotype was counted between two and nine times. The V and J genes are TRBV12-3 or TRBV12-4 and TRBJ1-1, with D unclear. V gave up 8 bases and J gave up 1 base, with 17 bases separating them. This CDR3 is built from 15 residues. CDR3 DNA sequence: TGTGCCAGCCTGCCCTCCGGGCAGAAGAACACTGAAGCTTTCTTT. Translating gives CASLPSGQKNTEAFF.

The rearrangement uses TRBV18 and TRBJ2-5; TRBD1 matches 8 bases. Germline V lookup: CDR1 KGHSH, CDR2 LQKENI. The CDR3 totals 14 residues. V dropped 0 bases and J dropped 5; count of bases not matched to a gene: 2. The CDR3 DNA reads TGTGCCAGCTCACCACCGGGACAGGTGGAGACCCAGTACTTC. This sequence encodes CASSPPGQVETQYF.

This clonotype was counted between two and nine times. The chain recombines TRBV25-1 with TRBJ1-3; 7 bases fit TRBD1. Germline values: CDR1 MGHDK, CDR2 SYGVNS. The CDR3 contains 14 residues. Trimming took 4 bases from V and 1 from J; bases not matched to a gene: 1. The CDR3 here is CASSGQGSGNTIYF. In DNA, the CDR3 is TGTGCCAGCAGTGGACAGGGTTCTGGAAACACCATATATTTT.

This rearrangement joins TRBV7-9 to TRBJ2-4, with 10 bases aligning to TRBD2. This CDR3 has 17 residues. V shed 4 bases and J 2 bases; nucleotides not matched to a gene: 8. In germline, CDR1 is SEHNR, CDR2 FQNEAQ (reference sequence). The CDR3: CASSSLGLADTKNIQYF. The CDR3 DNA is TGTGCCAGCAGCTCACTAGGACTAGCGGACACCAAAAACATTCAGTACTTC.

Worth noting for this clonotype: A much larger clone sits a single nucleotide away, making a read error possible. The chain carries TRBV9 and TRBJ1-2; 8 nucleotides align to TRBD1. The CDR3 is 14 residues long. V gave up 4 bases and J gave up 4 bases; unmatched junction bases: 6. Germline lookup yields CDR1 SGDLS and CDR2 YYNGEE. The CDR3 region has the DNA TGTGCCAGCAGCCCGGGACAGGACCTCTATGGCTACACCTTC. Its translation: CASSPGQDLYGYTF.

This clonotype was seen ten or more times. This chain links TRBV2 with TRBJ2-2; 8 nucleotides agree with TRBD2. In germline, CDR1 is SNHLY, CDR2 FYNNEI. V was pared by 3 bases and J by 6 bases, with 6 bases of the junction left unmatched. The CDR3 contains 15 residues. As DNA, the CDR3 is TGTGCCAGCAGTGAGGGGACTAGTCCCCCCGGGGAGCTGTTTTTT. Translation: CASSEGTSPPGELFF.

This clonotype came up many times. This chain uses TRBV2 with TRBJ2-5; TRBD2 matches 10 bases. The germline CDR1 and CDR2 sequences are SNHLY and FYNNEI. This CDR3 has 14 amino acids. With V trimmed by 6 bases and J by 1 base, 2 bases remained unmatched. The DNA for the CDR3 is TGTGCCAGCAGGAAGCGGGGGGGCCAAGAGACCCAGTACTTC. Encoded protein: CASRKRGGQETQYF.

The V gene is TRBV28, the J gene TRBJ2-7, with 7 bases fitting TRBD1. V was pared by 3 bases and J by 4 bases, with 9 bases of the junction left unmatched. Looked up from germline, CDR1 is MDHEN and CDR2 is SYDVKM. The CDR3 consists of 15 residues. CDR3 in amino acids: CASSFLAGGTYEQYF. The CDR3 DNA is TGTGCCAGCAGTTTCCTCGCAGGGGGTACTTACGAGCAGTACTTC.

There are many counts of this clonotype. J is TRBJ1-5 and V is TRBV19; no reliable D call. The CDR3 runs to 13 residues. V was trimmed by 1 base and J by 11 bases, leaving 12 bases between them. The germline CDR1 and CDR2 sequences are LNHDA and SQIVND (reference sequence). The CDR3 coding sequence is TGTGCCAGTAGTATAGGACCGTATCCTGCCCAGCATTTT. It yields the protein CASSIGPYPAQHF.

V usage is TRBV11-2 and J usage is TRBJ2-1; no clear D gene. Trimming stripped 3 bases from V and 10 bases from J, with 13 bases between. In germline, CDR1 is SGHAT, CDR2 FQNNGV. This CDR3 region has 13 residues. The CDR3 bases are TGTGCCAGCAGCTTCGAAGTTTTTGGGGAGCAGTTCTTC. Translating gives CASSFEVFGEQFF.

The chain combines TRBV7-3 with TRBJ2-6; 9 bases fit TRBD1. The CDR3 has 18 amino acids. After removal of 5 bases from V and 1 base from J, the junction contained 9 bases not matched to a gene. Germline lookup yields CDR1 SGHTA and CDR2 FQGTGA. The CDR3 sequence is CASSPTGTGFSGANVLTF. CDR3 sequence (DNA): TGTGCCAGCAGCCCGACCGGGACAGGGTTTTCTGGGGCCAACGTCCTGACTTTC.